This TCR beta chain is from a study of metastatic and nonmetastatic thyroid tumors. Looking at the study overall: Repertoires from malignant and benign thyroid patients were compared across blood and tumor or nodule tissue.

CDR1 is MGHRA, CDR2 YSYEKL, per germline. There are 16 residues in the CDR3. V shed 0 bases, J shed 6 bases, and the junction held 9 bases outside the gene matches. By share of the sample, this clone is medium-sized. TCRdb reprocessed the PCR reads using MiXCR. The sample contains 15,000 to 18,000 clones, more than 20% of which appear only once. Thyroid surgery had not been preceded by any treatment in any patient. This receptor was identified in a female donor with papillary thyroid cancer or a benign thyroid nodule (not recorded which). Some clones in this sample may be carry-over from other donors' samples. This chain uses TRBV4-1 with TRBJ1-2, with 8 bases lining up with TRBD1. The material sequenced was tumor tissue. This chain's CDR3 is CASSQEGVRQGHGYTF. The CDR3 DNA follows: TGCGCCAGCAGCCAAGAGGGGGTACGACAGGGGCATGGCTACACCTTC.